A selection of T cell receptor beta chains follows, all from one sample in a study of blood T cell repertoires in COVID-19. Some clones are missing from TCRdb's copy, which holds only in-frame ones; the method was immunoSEQ multiplex PCR. The sample has 300,000 to 450,000 clones; approximately 89% are singletons. The sequenced sample was peripheral blood. All receptors derive from an older woman with COVID-19, enrolled during active disease. Both conserved end residues are trimmed from each CDR3. Fields, in order: J gene, V gene, CDR3 protein.

TRBJ2-1,TRBV11-2,ASSLGTSSYNEQF
TRBJ2-7,TRBV6-5,ASSPARLMKEQY
TRBJ1-1,TRBV19,ATDGQFNTEAF
TRBJ2-1,TRBV10-2,ASRPRAGGHNEQF
TRBJ1-6,TRBV7-2,AAGTGVQGNSPLH
TRBJ2-5,TRBV6-6,ASSYLEGGETQY
TRBJ1-1,TRBV7-3,ASSLTAGGGTEAF
TRBJ2-7,TRBV15,ATSVAGVYEQY
TRBJ1-5,TRBV3-1/TRBV3-2,ASSLRTDNQPQH
TRBJ2-7,TRBV2,ASSVRGFAYEQY
TRBJ1-5,TRBV7-8,ASSLRQGNQPQH
TRBJ2-6,TRBV18,ASSLIPPGSSGANVLT
TRBJ1-6,TRBV6-5,ASSLTGGTNSPLH
TRBJ1-1,TRBV3-1/TRBV3-2,ASSHYGQGSTEAF
TRBJ1-5,TRBV28,ASSLLGTGSNQPQH
TRBJ2-3,TRBV9,ASSVLPGPDTQY
TRBJ2-7,TRBV19,ASSRDRGNEQY
TRBJ1-5,TRBV4-2,ASSREASGGGNQPQH
TRBJ2-6,TRBV2,ASRHGQGARAGANVLT
TRBJ1-2,TRBV5-1,ASSFNRDYGYT
TRBJ2-2,TRBV4-2,ASSQAPTSGVTGELF
TRBJ2-4,TRBV4-1,ASSHRDRGKH
TRBJ2-6,TRBV30,AWRGGLGANVLT
TRBJ1-3,TRBV18,ASSPGTASGNTIY
TRBJ2-7,TRBV6-4,ASSDSMAGRVGYEQY
TRBJ1-6,TRBV6-5,ASSYRQGGSNSPLH
TRBJ2-7,TRBV20-1,SASRTGSYEQY
TRBJ1-5,TRBV5-1,ASSLHGDQPQH
TRBJ1-4,TRBV6-2/TRBV6-3,ASSSDRTNEKLF
TRBJ2-1,TRBV3-1/TRBV3-2,ASTIAGGLNEQF
TRBJ1-2,TRBV30,AWSVLSSAQDYGYT